Many counts were recorded for the clone carrying this T cell receptor beta chain. The sample belongs to a study of regulatory T cells in long-lasting Graves disease. From germline, CDR1 is SGHKS and CDR2 YYEKEE (reference sequence). CDR3 length: 15 amino acids. V gave up 1 base and J gave up 2 bases, with 11 bases separating them. To make TCR beta libraries, researchers used iRepertoire HTBI primers and Arm-PCR of CDR3 regions. TCRdb reanalysed the multiplex PCR reads using MiXCR and keeps one entry per CDR3 protein. Altogether fewer than 650,000 distinct CDR3 sequences are present, roughly 15% being singletons, with the ten largest covering around 19%. Time point given: newly diagnosed GD, antithyroid drugs for less than 3 months. PBMCs provided the RNA from which the TCR library was made. An endocrinology department in Xi'an, China, recruited the patients. The same data also went into a second study, on T cells in Graves' hyperthyroidism and ophthalmopathy. Per that paper: During a first-round RT-PCR of the TCR CDR3, the HTBI primer set was used.

J is TRBJ2-3 and V is TRBV5-5; D is perhaps TRBD2 (6 bases). This TCR was recovered from a woman in her 30s with Graves disease. This sample comprised peripheral blood mononuclear cells (PBMCs), obtained at new diagnosis, from a patient treated with antithyroid drugs. This CDR3 reads CASSLYGGNTDTQYF. For the CDR3, the DNA is TGTGCCAGCAGCTTGTATGGCGGGAACACAGATACGCAGTATTTT.